Following are 2 T cell receptor beta chains from one sample sequenced in a study of early T cells in non-severe SARS-CoV-2 infection. TCRdb re-derived calls from the 5' RACE reads in MiXCR, one entry per CDR3 protein. The data hold over 100,000 distinct CDR3 sequences, with about 12% observed a single time. Sequenced material: whole blood. Receptors were obtained from an adult who was a healthcare worker with PCR-confirmed SARS-CoV-2 infection or an uninfected control (not recorded which).

This clonotype was seen a few times. This chain uses TRBV5-6 with TRBJ1-3; D not certain. Trimming took off 0 bases at V and 4 bases at J, with 11 bases between the two ends. The CDR3 totals 15 residues. Germline assignment: CDR1 SGHDT and CDR2 YYEEEE. The CDR3 sequence: CASSLGPVLGNTIYF. The CDR3 region has the DNA TGTGCCAGCAGCTTGGGACCAGTCCTCGGAAACACCATATATTTT.

V usage is TRBV28 and J usage is TRBJ2-5; unclear D gene. This CDR3 is built from 14 residues. Trimming took off 9 bases at V and 1 base at J, with 15 bases between the two ends. Germline lookup yields CDR1 MDHEN and CDR2 SYDVKM. CDR3 sequence: CASSSDTAQETQYF. Here the CDR3 DNA reads TGTGCCAGTTCGTCAGACACGGCCCAAGAGACCCAGTACTTC.